The sequence of this T cell receptor (beta chain) was determined in a study of tissue T cells after allogeneic stem cell transplantation. Time point indicated: mouse harvest day 14 after allogeneic transplant. Mouse grafts combined 10^7 T-cell-depleted bone marrow cells with 10^6 splenic CD5+ T cells. This mouse GVHD model was MHC-mismatched B6 to BALB/c, profiled day 7 or 14. Study results and caveats: Limitations included a small, clinically heterogeneous cohort and limited sampling depth. Few T cell clones were shared across patients, but motif clusters showed tissue-specific shared signatures.

This clone was observed a handful of times. Its matching antigen is unknown. Gene names and germline match the mouse. Sequenced by immunoSEQ multiplex PCR; TCRdb stores in-frame clones only, minus some. The top ten clones hold 15% to 20% of a sample with 4,500 to 5,000 clones, about 47% of them seen once. This receptor was obtained from a female BALB/c mouse given C57BL/6 T cells with graft-versus-host disease after an allogeneic hematopoietic cell transplant. The sequenced material came from lymph node tissue.

The CDR3 DNA, read in part, is TGTGCCAGCAGTCAGGGGGCCAACGAAAGATTATTT. Protein: CASSQGANERLF. The entire CDR3 protein reads CASSQGANERLFF. The chain carries TRBV26 and TRBJ1-4; possible D gene TRBD1, 6 bases. The CDR3 extends 1 residue past the end of the read, so its final part is completed from the germline J gene. V lost 4 bases to trimming and J lost 3 bases, with 6 bases between them. Germline V gene lookup returns CDR1 KGHPV and CDR2 FQNQEV (reference sequence). The CDR3 spans 13 residues.